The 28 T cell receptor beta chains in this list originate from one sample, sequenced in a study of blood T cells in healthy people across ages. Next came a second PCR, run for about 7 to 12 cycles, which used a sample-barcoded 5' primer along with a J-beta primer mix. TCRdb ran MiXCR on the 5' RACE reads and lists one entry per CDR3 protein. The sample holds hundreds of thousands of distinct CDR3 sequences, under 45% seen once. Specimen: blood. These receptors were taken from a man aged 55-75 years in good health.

The CDR3: CASAGGGSSYEQYF. The CDR3 DNA reads as TGTGCCAGCGCTGGAGGCGGGAGCTCCTACGAGCAGTACTTC. The gene calls are TRBV7-2 and TRBJ2-7, with 7 bases lining up with TRBD2. The CDR3 spans 14 residues. The germline V gene encodes CDR1 SGHTA and CDR2 FQGNSA. V gave up 8 bases and J gave up 0 bases; unmatched junction bases: 7.

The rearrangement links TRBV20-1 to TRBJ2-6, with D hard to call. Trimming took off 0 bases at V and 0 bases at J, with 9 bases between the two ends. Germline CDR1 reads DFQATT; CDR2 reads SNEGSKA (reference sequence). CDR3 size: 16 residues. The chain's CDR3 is CSAREFSYSGANVLTF. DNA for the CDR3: TGCAGTGCTAGAGAGTTCTCTTACTCTGGGGCCAACGTCCTGACTTTC.

The CDR3 region is CASGITSGGTGELFF. CDR3 nucleotides: TGTGCTAGTGGTATAACTAGCGGGGGGACCGGGGAGCTGTTTTTT. The chain recombines TRBV12-5 with TRBJ2-2; TRBD2 agrees at 12 bases. The CDR3 loop spans 15 amino acids. Germline-derived CDR1 and CDR2 are LGHNT and FRNRAP. The trim removed 5 bases at V and 5 bases at J, leaving 3 bases unmatched.

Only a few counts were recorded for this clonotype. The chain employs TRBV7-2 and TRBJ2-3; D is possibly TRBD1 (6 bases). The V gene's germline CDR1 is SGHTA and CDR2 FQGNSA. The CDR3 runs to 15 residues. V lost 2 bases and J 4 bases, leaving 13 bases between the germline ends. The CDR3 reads CASSLNRAGSDTQYF. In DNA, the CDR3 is TGTGCCAGCAGCTTAAACAGGGCTGGGTCAGATACGCAGTATTTT.

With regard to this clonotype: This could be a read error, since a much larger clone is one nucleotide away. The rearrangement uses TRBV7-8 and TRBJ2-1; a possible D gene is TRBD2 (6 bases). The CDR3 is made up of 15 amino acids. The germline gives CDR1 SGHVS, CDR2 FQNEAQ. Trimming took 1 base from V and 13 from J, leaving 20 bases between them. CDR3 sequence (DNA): TGTGCCAGCAGCTTAGATCCGGGAGCGGGCGAGACCCAGTTCTTC. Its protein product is CASSLDPGAGETQFF. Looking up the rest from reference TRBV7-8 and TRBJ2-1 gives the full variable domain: GAGVSQSPRYKVAKRGQDVALRCDPISGHVSLFWYQQALGQGPEFLTYFQNEAQLDKSGLPSDRFFAERPEGSVSTLKIQRTQQEDSAVYLCASSLDPGAGETQFFGPGTRLTVL.

CDR3 sequence (DNA): TGTGCCAGCAGTAAACCGGACCTCGAGGGTTCACCCCTCCACTTT. Translating it yields CASSKPDLEGSPLHF. The chain carries TRBV12-3 or TRBV12-4 and TRBJ1-6; the D is unclear. The V end was cut by 5 bases, the J end by 9 bases, with 17 bases between. The CDR3 length is 15 residues.

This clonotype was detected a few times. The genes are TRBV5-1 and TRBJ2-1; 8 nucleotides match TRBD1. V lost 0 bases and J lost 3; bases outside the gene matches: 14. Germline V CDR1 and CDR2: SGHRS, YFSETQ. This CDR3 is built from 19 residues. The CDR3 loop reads CASSLVLRTGTGSYNEQFF. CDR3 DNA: TGCGCCAGCAGCTTGGTTCTTCGAACCGGGACAGGCAGCTACAATGAGCAGTTCTTC.

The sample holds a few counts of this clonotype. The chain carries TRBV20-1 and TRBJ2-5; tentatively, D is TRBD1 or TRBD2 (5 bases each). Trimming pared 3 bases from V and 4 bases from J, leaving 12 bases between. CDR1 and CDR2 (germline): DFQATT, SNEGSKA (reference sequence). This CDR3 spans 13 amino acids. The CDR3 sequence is CSASRAGAETQYF. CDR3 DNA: TGCAGTGCTAGTAGGGCCGGGGCAGAGACCCAGTACTTC.

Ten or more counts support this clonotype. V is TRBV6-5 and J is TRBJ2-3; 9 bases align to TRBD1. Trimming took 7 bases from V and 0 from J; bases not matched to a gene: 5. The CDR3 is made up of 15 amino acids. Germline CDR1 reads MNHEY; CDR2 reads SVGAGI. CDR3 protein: CASTHRGLSTDTQYF. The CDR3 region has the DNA TGTGCCAGCACCCACAGGGGGCTTAGCACAGATACGCAGTATTTT.

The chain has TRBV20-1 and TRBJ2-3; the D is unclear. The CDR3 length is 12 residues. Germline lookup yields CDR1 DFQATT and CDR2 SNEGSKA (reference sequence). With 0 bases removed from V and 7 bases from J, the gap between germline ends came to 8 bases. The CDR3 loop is CSARDLSNTQYF. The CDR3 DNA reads TGCAGTGCTAGAGATCTCAGTAATACGCAGTATTTT.

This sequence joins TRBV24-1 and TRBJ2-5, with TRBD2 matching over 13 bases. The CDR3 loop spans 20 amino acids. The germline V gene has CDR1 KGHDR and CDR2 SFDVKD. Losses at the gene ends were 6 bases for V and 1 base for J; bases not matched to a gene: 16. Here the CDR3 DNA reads TGTGCCACCAGTCAGGACCACCGGGGACTAGCGGGGAAGAGCCAAGAGACCCAGTACTTC. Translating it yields CATSQDHRGLAGKSQETQYF.

CDR3 nucleotides: TGCAGTGCTAGGCGCAGGGGGCGAACTTACAAGCAGTACTTC. It specifies CSARRRGRTYKQYF. The chain is built from TRBV20-1 and TRBJ2-7, with 8 bases lining up with TRBD1. J lost 8 bases, V lost 3 bases, and 12 bases had no gene match. The CDR3 spans 14 residues. In germline, CDR1 is DFQATT, CDR2 SNEGSKA (reference sequence).

The CDR3 region is CASSQEWGGGTGYNEQFF. The CDR3 nucleotides read TGTGCCAGCAGCCAAGAATGGGGCGGGGGGACAGGCTACAATGAGCAGTTCTTC. The gene calls are TRBV3-1 and TRBJ2-1; the D call may be TRBD1 or TRBD2 (8 bases each). V gave up 0 bases and J gave up 3 bases, with 18 bases separating them. Germline values: CDR1 LGHDT, CDR2 YNNKEL (reference sequence). CDR3 size: 18 residues.

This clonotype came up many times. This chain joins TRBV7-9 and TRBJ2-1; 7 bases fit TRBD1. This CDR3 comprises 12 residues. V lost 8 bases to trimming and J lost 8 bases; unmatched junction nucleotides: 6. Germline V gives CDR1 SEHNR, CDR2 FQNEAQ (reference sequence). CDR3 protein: CASGQAADEQFF. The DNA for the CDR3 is TGTGCCAGCGGACAGGCGGCCGATGAGCAGTTCTTC.

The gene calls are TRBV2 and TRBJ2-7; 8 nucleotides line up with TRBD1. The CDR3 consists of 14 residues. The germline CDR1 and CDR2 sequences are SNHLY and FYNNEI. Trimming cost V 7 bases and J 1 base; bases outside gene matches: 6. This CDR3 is CASISGQASYEQYF. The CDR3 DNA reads TGTGCCAGCATCTCGGGACAGGCGTCCTACGAGCAGTACTTC.

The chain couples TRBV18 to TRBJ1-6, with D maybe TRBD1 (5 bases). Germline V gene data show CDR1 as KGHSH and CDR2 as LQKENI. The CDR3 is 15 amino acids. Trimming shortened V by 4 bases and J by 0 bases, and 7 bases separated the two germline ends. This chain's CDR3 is CASSQDTSYNSPLHF. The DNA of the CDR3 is TGTGCCAGCTCACAGGACACCTCCTATAATTCACCCCTCCACTTT.

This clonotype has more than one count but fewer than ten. The CDR3 protein is CASSQAPGSWSHEQYF. The CDR3 DNA is TGTGCCAGCAGCCAAGCCCCGGGGTCGTGGTCCCACGAGCAGTACTTC. This chain connects TRBV6-1 to TRBJ2-7; a weak D match, TRBD2 (5 bases). There are 16 residues in the CDR3. Germline assignment: CDR1 MNHNS and CDR2 SASEGT. V lost 6 bases and J 5 bases, leaving 23 bases between the germline ends.

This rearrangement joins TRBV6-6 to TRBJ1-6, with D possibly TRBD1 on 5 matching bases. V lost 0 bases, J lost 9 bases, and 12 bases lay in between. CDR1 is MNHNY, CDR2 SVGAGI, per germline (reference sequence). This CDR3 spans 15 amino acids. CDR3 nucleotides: TGTGCCAGCAGTTACTCTGGGGGACCCAGTTCACCCCTCCACTTT. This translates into CASSYSGGPSSPLHF.

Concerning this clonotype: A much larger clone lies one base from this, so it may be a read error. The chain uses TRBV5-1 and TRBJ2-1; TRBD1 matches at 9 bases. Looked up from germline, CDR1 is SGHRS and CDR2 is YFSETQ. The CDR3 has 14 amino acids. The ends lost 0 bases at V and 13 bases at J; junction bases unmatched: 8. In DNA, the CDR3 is TGCGCCAGCAGCTTGGAGGGACAGGGAGAGACCCAGTTCTTC. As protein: CASSLEGQGETQFF.

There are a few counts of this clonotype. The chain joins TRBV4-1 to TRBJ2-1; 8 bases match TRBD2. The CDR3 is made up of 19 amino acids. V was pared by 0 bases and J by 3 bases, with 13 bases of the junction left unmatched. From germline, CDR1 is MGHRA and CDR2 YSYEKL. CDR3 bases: TGCGCCAGCAGCCAAGAGGGGACCAGGGTCGCGGGGGGCTACAATGAGCAGTTCTTC. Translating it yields CASSQEGTRVAGGYNEQFF.

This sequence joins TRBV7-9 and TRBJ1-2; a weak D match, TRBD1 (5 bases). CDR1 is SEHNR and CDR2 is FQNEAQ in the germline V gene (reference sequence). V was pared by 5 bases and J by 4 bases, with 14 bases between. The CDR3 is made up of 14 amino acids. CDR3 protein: CASSPPGLVYGYTF. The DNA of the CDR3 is TGTGCCAGCAGCCCACCAGGGCTGGTCTATGGCTACACCTTC.

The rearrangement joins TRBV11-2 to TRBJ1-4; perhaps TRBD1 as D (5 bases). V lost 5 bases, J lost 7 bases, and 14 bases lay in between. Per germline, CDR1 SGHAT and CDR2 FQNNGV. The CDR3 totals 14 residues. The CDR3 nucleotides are TGTGCCAGCAGCGAACGGCCCCAGGGTGAAAAACTGTTTTTT. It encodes CASSERPQGEKLFF.

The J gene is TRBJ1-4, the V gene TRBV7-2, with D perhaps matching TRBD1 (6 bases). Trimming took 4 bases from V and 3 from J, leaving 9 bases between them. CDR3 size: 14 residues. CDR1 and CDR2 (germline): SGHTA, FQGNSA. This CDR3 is CASSWDMSNEKLFF. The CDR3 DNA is TGTGCCAGCAGCTGGGACATGTCTAATGAAAAACTGTTTTTT.

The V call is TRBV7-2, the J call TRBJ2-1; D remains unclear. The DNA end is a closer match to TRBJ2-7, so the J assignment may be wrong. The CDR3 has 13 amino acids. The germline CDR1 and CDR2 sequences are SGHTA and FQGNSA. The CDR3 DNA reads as TGTGCCAGCAGCTTAAGGCAGCACAATGAGCAGTACTTC. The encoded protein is CASSLRQHNEQYF.

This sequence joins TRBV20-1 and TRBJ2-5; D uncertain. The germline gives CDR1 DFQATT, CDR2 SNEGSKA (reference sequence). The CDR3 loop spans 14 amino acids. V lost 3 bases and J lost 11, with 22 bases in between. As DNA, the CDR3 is TGCAGTGCTAGCTCCTCTCGACTCACCAATGAGCAGTACTTC. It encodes CSASSSRLTNEQYF.

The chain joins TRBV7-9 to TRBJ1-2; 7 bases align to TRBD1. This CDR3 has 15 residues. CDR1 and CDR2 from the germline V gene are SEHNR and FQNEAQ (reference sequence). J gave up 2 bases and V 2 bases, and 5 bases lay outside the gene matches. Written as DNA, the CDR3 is TGTGCCAGCAGCTTACCCGGACAGGAGAACTATGGCTACACCTTC. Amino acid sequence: CASSLPGQENYGYTF.

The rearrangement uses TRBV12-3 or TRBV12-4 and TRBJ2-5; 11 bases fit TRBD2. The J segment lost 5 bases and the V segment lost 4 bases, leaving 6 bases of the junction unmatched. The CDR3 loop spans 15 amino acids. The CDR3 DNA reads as TGTGCCAGCAGTTCCGGGACTAGCGGTTGGGAGACCCAGTACTTC. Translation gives CASSSGTSGWETQYF.

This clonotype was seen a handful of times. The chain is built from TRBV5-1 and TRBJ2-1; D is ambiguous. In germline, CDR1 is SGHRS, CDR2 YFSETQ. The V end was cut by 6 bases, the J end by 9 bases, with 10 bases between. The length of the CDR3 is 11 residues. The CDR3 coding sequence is TGCGCCAGCACCCTATACGGTGAGCAGTTCTTC. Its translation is CASTLYGEQFF.